Listed here are 30 T cell receptor beta chains from one sample, sequenced in a study of blood T cell repertoires in COVID-19. Sequencing was performed with immunoSEQ multiplex PCR; in TCRdb, only in-frame clones are kept and a portion is missing. Altogether around 270,000 clones are present, approximately 86% being singletons, with the ten largest covering 0.85% to 1%. The specimen was peripheral blood. These receptors all come from a human donor with COVID-19, enrolled during active disease. The donor label of this sample is uncertain.

This chain uses TRBV6-1 with TRBJ1-1; 11 nucleotides align to TRBD1. The V and J ends lost 4 bases and 3 bases, in that order; junction bases with no gene match: 7. This CDR3 is 16 amino acids long. Germline V gives CDR1 MNHNS, CDR2 SASEGT. DNA of the CDR3: TGTGCCAGCAGTGTGGGGGGGACAGGGGGAGACACTGAAGCTTTCTTT. Protein: CASSVGGTGGDTEAFF.

The chain carries TRBV15 and TRBJ2-3; TRBD2 matches at 12 bases. This CDR3 region has 14 residues. Germline V gene data show CDR1 as LNHNV and CDR2 as YYDKDF (reference sequence). J lost 3 bases, V lost 5 bases, and 0 bases had no gene match. CDR3 sequence: CATSGLAGTDTQYF. The CDR3 DNA is TGTGCCACCAGCGGACTAGCGGGAACAGATACGCAGTATTTT. Full variable domain (missing parts from reference TRBV15 and TRBJ2-3): DAMVIQNPRYQVTQFGKPVTLSCSQTLNHNVMYWYQQKSSQAPKLLFHYYDKDFNNEADTPDNFQSRRPNTSFCFLDIRSPGLGDTAMYLCATSGLAGTDTQYFGPGTRLTVL.

This rearrangement joins TRBV5-1 to TRBJ2-7; D not resolved. Trimming stripped 0 bases from V and 4 bases from J, with 11 bases between. The CDR3 is 14 residues long. The germline V gene has CDR1 SGHRS and CDR2 YFSETQ. The CDR3 loop is CASSLGNGFYEQYF. In nucleotides, the CDR3 is TGCGCCAGCAGCTTGGGGAACGGGTTTTACGAGCAGTACTTC. Looking up the rest from reference TRBV5-1 and TRBJ2-7 gives the full variable domain: KAGVTQTPRYLIKTRGQQVTLSCSPISGHRSVSWYQQTPGQGLQFLFEYFSETQRNKGNFPGRFSGRQFSNSRSEMNVSTLELGDSALYLCASSLGNGFYEQYFGPGTRLTVT.

The chain has TRBV19 and TRBJ1-6, with 8 bases matching TRBD1. The CDR3 is made up of 15 amino acids. V gave up 7 bases and J gave up 0 bases; unmatched junction bases: 2. Per germline, CDR1 LNHDA and CDR2 SQIVND (reference sequence). In DNA, the CDR3 is TGTGCCAGTAACCAGGGGGCCTCCTATAATTCACCCCTCCACTTT. As protein: CASNQGASYNSPLHF.

The table lists this clone with a few counts. This sequence joins TRBV30 and TRBJ1-5; 9 bases agree with TRBD1. Germline trimming cut 1 base from V and 5 bases from J; bases unmatched to any gene: 3. CDR3 size: 14 residues. The V gene's germline CDR1 is GTSNPN and CDR2 SVGIG (reference sequence). The CDR3 protein is CAWSGGQGDQPQHF. CDR3 nucleotide sequence: TGTGCCTGGAGTGGGGGACAGGGCGATCAGCCCCAGCATTTT.

The V and J genes are TRBV11-1 and TRBJ2-2; D might be TRBD1 (5 bases). The germline gives CDR1 SGHAT, CDR2 FQDESV (reference sequence). Deletions cut 1 base from V and 0 bases from J, with 9 bases between. The CDR3 has 16 residues. The CDR3 protein is CASSLEAGTNTGELFF. The CDR3 coding sequence is TGTGCCAGCAGCTTAGAGGCAGGGACGAACACCGGGGAGCTGTTTTTT.

The V call is TRBV6-1, the J call TRBJ1-1; D is possibly TRBD1 (6 bases). Germline V gene sequence: CDR1 MNHNS, CDR2 SASEGT. Trimming removed 3 bases at V and 4 bases at J, with 15 bases between. The CDR3 contains 15 residues. The CDR3 sequence is CASSERGRGSTEAFF. DNA of the CDR3: TGTGCCAGCAGTGAGAGGGGGAGAGGGTCCACTGAAGCTTTCTTT.

The V call is TRBV7-9, the J call TRBJ2-1; TRBD2 aligns across 7 bases. Per the germline V gene, CDR1 is SEHNR and CDR2 is FQNEAQ (reference sequence). The CDR3 consists of 14 residues. V shed 3 bases, J shed 3 bases, and the junction held 2 bases outside the gene matches. Here the CDR3 reads CASSFGGVYNEQFF. DNA for the CDR3: TGTGCCAGCAGCTTTGGGGGGGTCTACAATGAGCAGTTCTTC.

This chain connects TRBV7-2 to TRBJ2-3, with 11 nucleotides matching TRBD2. The V gene end was trimmed by 5 bases and the J gene end by 6 bases; junction bases not matched to a gene: 10. The CDR3 sequence is 16 residues long. The germline V gene encodes CDR1 SGHTA and CDR2 FQGNSA. DNA of the CDR3: TGTGCCAGCAGCAGTACTAGCGGGAGTTTATCGGATACGCAGTATTTT. Amino acids: CASSSTSGSLSDTQYF.

The chain joins TRBV5-1 to TRBJ2-3; D unclear. Germline CDR1 and CDR2: SGHRS and YFSETQ. The ends were cut back, 4 bases at V and 2 bases at J, with 17 bases in the middle. This CDR3 comprises 16 residues. The CDR3: CASSLPSVGSTDTQYF. CDR3 DNA: TGCGCCAGCAGCCTCCCTTCCGTCGGTTCCACAGATACGCAGTATTTT.

The rearrangement links TRBV4-1 to TRBJ1-3, with D maybe TRBD1 (6 bases). Germline V lookup: CDR1 MGHRA, CDR2 YSYEKL. The CDR3 has 15 amino acids. The V end was cut by 4 bases, the J end by 0 bases, with 10 bases between. The CDR3 coding sequence is TGCGCCAGCAGCCCAGGACAGAACTCTGGAAACACCATATATTTT. Protein: CASSPGQNSGNTIYF.

Here the CDR3 reads CAISVGGQGSYNEQFF. The CDR3 bases are TGTGCCATCAGTGTGGGGGGACAGGGCTCCTACAATGAGCAGTTCTTC. This chain uses TRBV10-3 with TRBJ2-1; 9 nucleotides line up with TRBD1. Germline CDR1 is ENHRY and CDR2 is SYGVKD. Trimming cost V 4 bases and J 0 bases; bases outside gene matches: 4. This CDR3 has 16 residues.

The CDR3 sequence: CSASVLLAGGGYEQYF. The CDR3 nucleotides are TGCAGTGCTAGTGTTTTGCTAGCGGGAGGCGGGTACGAGCAGTACTTC. The chain carries TRBV20-1 and TRBJ2-7, with 11 bases matching TRBD2. The CDR3 is made up of 16 amino acids. Germline CDR1 reads DFQATT; CDR2 reads SNEGSKA (reference sequence). V trimming: 3 bases; J trimming: 4 bases; junction bases outside the gene matches: 11.

J is TRBJ1-1 and V is TRBV5-4; 7 nucleotides match TRBD1. CDR1 and CDR2 from the germline V gene are SGHNT and YYREEE (reference sequence). This CDR3 spans 15 amino acids. The V segment lost 1 base and the J segment 6 bases; nucleotides outside the gene matches: 9. CDR3: CASSLSGGPGAEAFF. CDR3 in DNA: TGTGCCAGCAGCTTGTCAGGGGGGCCGGGCGCTGAAGCTTTCTTT.

The V gene is TRBV4-3, the J gene TRBJ2-1; no clear D gene. Germline loops: CDR1 LGHNA, CDR2 YSLEER. This CDR3 has 14 residues. V lost 1 base and J 5 bases, leaving 9 bases between the germline ends. CDR3 protein: CASSQARSNNEQFF. The DNA of the CDR3 is TGCGCCAGCAGCCAAGCGAGGTCTAACAATGAGCAGTTCTTC.

This clone was observed once. This chain uses TRBV29-1 with TRBJ1-1, with 11 bases fitting TRBD1. Germline V gene sequence: CDR1 SQVTM, CDR2 ANQGSEA. The CDR3 sequence is 15 residues long. V shed 3 bases and J 2 bases; nucleotides not matched to a gene: 5. The CDR3 sequence is CSVDRGQGVNTEAFF. CDR3 nucleotide sequence: TGCAGCGTTGATCGGGGACAGGGGGTTAACACTGAAGCTTTCTTT. The whole variable domain, remainder taken from reference TRBV29-1 and TRBJ1-1, is SAVISQKPSRDICQRGTSLTIQCQVDSQVTMMFWYRQQPGQSLTLIATANQGSEATYESGFVIDKFPISRPNLTFSTLTVSNMSPEDSSIYLCSVDRGQGVNTEAFFGQGTRLTVV.

This clone was seen a handful of times. The chain links TRBV7-2 to TRBJ2-7, with D unresolved. The V end lost 5 bases, the J end lost 0 bases, and 8 bases lay between the germline ends. This CDR3 has 13 residues. Germline loops: CDR1 SGHTA, CDR2 FQGNSA. The chain's CDR3 is CASSVTSSYEQYF. In nucleotides, the CDR3 is TGTGCCAGCAGCGTAACCAGCTCCTACGAGCAGTACTTC.

The chain employs TRBV19 and TRBJ1-5; D is unresolved. The CDR3 contains 12 residues. Trimming left V 3 bases short and J 4 bases short, with 4 bases between. The germline gives CDR1 LNHDA, CDR2 SQIVND (reference sequence). The CDR3 loop reads CASSISNQPQHF. The CDR3 DNA follows: TGTGCCAGTAGTATTTCAAATCAGCCCCAGCATTTT.

In its sample, this clone was seen a few times. This chain links TRBV27 with TRBJ2-7, with 14 bases that match TRBD2. The J segment lost 4 bases and the V segment lost 3 bases, leaving 5 bases of the junction unmatched. CDR1 and CDR2 (germline): MNHEY, SMNVEV (reference sequence). This CDR3 has 16 amino acids. CDR3 sequence reads: CASSFSGTSGRYEQYF. The CDR3 bases are TGTGCCAGCAGTTTCTCCGGGACTAGCGGGAGATACGAGCAGTACTTC.

The chain couples TRBV28 to TRBJ1-2; no firm D call. The V end was cut by 10 bases, the J end by 6 bases, with 15 bases between. This CDR3 is 12 amino acids long. Germline values: CDR1 MDHEN, CDR2 SYDVKM. The CDR3 loop reads CATRTARNGYTF. In DNA, the CDR3 is TGTGCCACCCGGACTGCCAGGAATGGCTACACCTTC.

This clone was recorded a few times. The CDR3 nucleotides are TGTGCCAGCAGTGAAGAACTGGGGGGATCCTACGAGCAGTACTTC. Translation: CASSEELGGSYEQYF. The gene calls are TRBV2 and TRBJ2-7, with D possibly matching TRBD2 (6 bases). The germline V gene has CDR1 SNHLY and CDR2 FYNNEI. There are 15 residues in the CDR3. Between the trimmed V and J ends, which lost 1 base and 1 base, there was a span of 11 bases.

The chain is built from TRBV3-1 (or the pseudogene TRBV3-2) and TRBJ1-4, with D possibly TRBD1 on 6 matching bases. Looked up from germline, CDR1 is LGHDT and CDR2 is YNNKEL (reference sequence). This CDR3 has 16 residues. Between the trimmed V and J ends, which lost 4 bases and 5 bases, there was a span of 17 bases. CDR3 in DNA: TGTGCCAGCAGCCCAAATTTAGGGCAGGGGAATGAAAAACTGTTTTTT. Its translation: CASSPNLGQGNEKLFF.

This rearrangement joins TRBV27 to TRBJ2-3; D unresolved. The ends were cut back, 5 bases at V and 6 bases at J, with 9 bases in the middle. CDR1 and CDR2 from the germline V gene are MNHEY and SMNVEV (reference sequence). The CDR3 sequence is 12 residues long. CDR3 sequence reads: CASSPRLDTQYF. Written as DNA, the CDR3 is TGTGCCAGCAGTCCCCGACTTGATACGCAGTATTTT.

This chain links TRBV6-5 with TRBJ2-4, with TRBD1 matching over 9 bases. In germline, CDR1 is MNHEY, CDR2 SVGAGI. CDR3 length: 14 amino acids. Germline trimming cut 7 bases from V and 7 bases from J; bases unmatched to any gene: 8. In nucleotides, the CDR3 is TGTGCCAGCACTGGGACAGGGCTATCGAACATTCAGTACTTC. It yields the protein CASTGTGLSNIQYF.

The chain has TRBV29-1 and TRBJ1-4, with 8 nucleotides matching TRBD1. Germline CDR1 SQVTM, CDR2 ANQGSEA. V gave up 1 base and J gave up 7 bases; unmatched junction bases: 5. The CDR3 totals 14 residues. The DNA for the CDR3 is TGCAGCGTTGAAGTCAACAGGGGGAGTGAAAAACTGTTTTTT. Encoded protein: CSVEVNRGSEKLFF.

The chain joins TRBV27 to TRBJ1-6; a weak D match, TRBD1 (5 bases). Deletions cut 2 bases from V and 5 bases from J, with 13 bases between. The CDR3 covers 16 residues. CDR1 is MNHEY and CDR2 is SMNVEV in the germline V gene (reference sequence). The CDR3 is CASSLEWAGNNSPLHF. The CDR3 bases are TGTGCCAGCAGTTTAGAGTGGGCAGGGAATAATTCACCCCTCCACTTT.

This sequence joins TRBV28 and TRBJ1-4, with 11 nucleotides matching TRBD1. The CDR3 runs to 16 residues. V gave up 2 bases and J gave up 8 bases; unmatched junction bases: 7. Germline lookup yields CDR1 MDHEN and CDR2 SYDVKM. The CDR3 sequence is CASSLPGQGAGEKLFF. CDR3 DNA: TGTGCCAGCAGTTTACCCGGACAGGGGGCGGGGGAAAAACTGTTTTTT.

J is TRBJ2-3 and V is TRBV4-3, with 7 bases fitting TRBD2. Trimming cost V 0 bases and J 2 bases; bases outside gene matches: 5. The germline V gene encodes CDR1 LGHNA and CDR2 YSLEER. The CDR3 length is 16 residues. The CDR3 is CASSQDSLAVTDTQYF. CDR3 nucleotide sequence: TGCGCCAGCAGCCAAGATTCCCTAGCGGTCACAGATACGCAGTATTTT.

The chain uses TRBV27 and TRBJ1-2; tentatively, D is TRBD1 (5 bases). Trimming stripped 4 bases from V and 8 bases from J, with 11 bases between. Germline V lookup: CDR1 MNHEY, CDR2 SMNVEV (reference sequence). This CDR3 contains 12 residues. The CDR3 is CASSSPTAGYTF. The CDR3 DNA follows: TGTGCCAGCAGTTCCCCGACAGCGGGCTACACCTTC.

CDR3 loop: CASSIGQRGSWTEAFF. The CDR3, as DNA: TGTGCCAGTAGTATAGGGCAACGAGGTAGTTGGACTGAAGCTTTCTTT. The rearrangement links TRBV19 to TRBJ1-1, with D unclear. V lost 1 base and J 5 bases, leaving 17 bases between the germline ends. The CDR3 consists of 16 residues. CDR1 is LNHDA and CDR2 is SQIVND in the germline V gene (reference sequence). The variable domain in full, completed from reference TRBV19 and TRBJ1-1, reads DGGITQSPKYLFRKEGQNVTLSCEQNLNHDAMYWYRQDPGQGLRLIYYSQIVNDFQKGDIAEGYSVSREKKESFPLTVTSAQKNPTAFYLCASSIGQRGSWTEAFFGQGTRLTVV.